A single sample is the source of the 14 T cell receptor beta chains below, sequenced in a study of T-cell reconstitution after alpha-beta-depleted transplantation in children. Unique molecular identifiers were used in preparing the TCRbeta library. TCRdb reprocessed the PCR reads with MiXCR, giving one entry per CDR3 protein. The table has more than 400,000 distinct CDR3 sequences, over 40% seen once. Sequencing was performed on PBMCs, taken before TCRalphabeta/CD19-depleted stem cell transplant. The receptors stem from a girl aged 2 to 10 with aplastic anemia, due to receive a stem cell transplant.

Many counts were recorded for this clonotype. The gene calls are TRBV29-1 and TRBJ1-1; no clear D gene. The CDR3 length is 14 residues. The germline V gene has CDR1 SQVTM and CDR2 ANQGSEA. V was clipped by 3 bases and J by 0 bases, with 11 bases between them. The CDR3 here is CSVEKGGMNTEAFF. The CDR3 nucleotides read TGCAGCGTTGAGAAGGGAGGAATGAACACTGAAGCTTTCTTT.

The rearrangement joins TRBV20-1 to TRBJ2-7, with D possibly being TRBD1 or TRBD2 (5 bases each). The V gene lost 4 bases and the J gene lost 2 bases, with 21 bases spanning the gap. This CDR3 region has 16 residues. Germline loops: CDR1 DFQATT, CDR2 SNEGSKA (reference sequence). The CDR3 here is CSANTAIGTATYEQYF. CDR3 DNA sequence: TGCAGTGCTAATACAGCGATCGGGACCGCAACCTACGAGCAGTACTTC.

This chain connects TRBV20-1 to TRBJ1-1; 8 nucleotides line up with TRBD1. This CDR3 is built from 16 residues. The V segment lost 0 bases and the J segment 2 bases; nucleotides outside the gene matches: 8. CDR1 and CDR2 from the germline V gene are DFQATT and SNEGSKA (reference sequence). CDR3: CSARDLRGQTNTEAFF. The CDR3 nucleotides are TGCAGTGCTAGAGATCTCAGGGGGCAAACCAACACTGAAGCTTTCTTT.

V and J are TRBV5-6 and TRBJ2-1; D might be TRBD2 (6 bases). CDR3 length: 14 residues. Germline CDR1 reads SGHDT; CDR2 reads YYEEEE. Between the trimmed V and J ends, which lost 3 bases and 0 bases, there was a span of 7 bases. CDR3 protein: CASSSAGSYNEQFF. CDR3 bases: TGTGCCAGCAGCTCAGCGGGCTCCTACAATGAGCAGTTCTTC.

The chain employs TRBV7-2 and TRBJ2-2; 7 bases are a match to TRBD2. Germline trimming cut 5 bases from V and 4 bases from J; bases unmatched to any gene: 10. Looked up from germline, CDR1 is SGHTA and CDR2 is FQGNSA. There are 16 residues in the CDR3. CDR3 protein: CASSLSSGTTTGELFF. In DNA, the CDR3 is TGTGCCAGCAGCCTGAGCAGTGGGACTACCACCGGGGAGCTGTTTTTT. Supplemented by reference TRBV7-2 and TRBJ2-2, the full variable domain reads GAGVSQSPSNKVTEKGKDVELRCDPISGHTALYWYRQSLGQGLEFLIYFQGNSAPDKSGLPSDRFSAERTGGSVSTLTIQRTQQEDSAVYLCASSLSSGTTTGELFFGEGSRLTVL.

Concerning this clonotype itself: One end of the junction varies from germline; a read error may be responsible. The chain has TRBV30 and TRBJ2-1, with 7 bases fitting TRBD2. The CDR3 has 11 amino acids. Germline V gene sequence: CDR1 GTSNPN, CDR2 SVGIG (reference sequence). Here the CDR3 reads CAWSVRDREVF. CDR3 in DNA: TGTGCCTGGAGTGTACGAGACCGGGAGGTCTTC.

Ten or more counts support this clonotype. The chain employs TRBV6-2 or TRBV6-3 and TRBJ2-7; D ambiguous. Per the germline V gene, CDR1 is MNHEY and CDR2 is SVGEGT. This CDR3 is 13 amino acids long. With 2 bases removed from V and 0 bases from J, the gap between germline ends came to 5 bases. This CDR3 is CASSYGVSYEQYF. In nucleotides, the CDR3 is TGTGCCAGCAGTTACGGGGTCTCCTACGAGCAGTACTTC.

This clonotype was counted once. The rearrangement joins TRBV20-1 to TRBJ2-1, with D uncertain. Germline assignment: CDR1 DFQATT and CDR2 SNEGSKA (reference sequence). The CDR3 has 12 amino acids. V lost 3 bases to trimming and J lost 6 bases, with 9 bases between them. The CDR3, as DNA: TGCAGTGCTAGGCCCGGAGCCAATGAGCAGTTCTTC. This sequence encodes CSARPGANEQFF.

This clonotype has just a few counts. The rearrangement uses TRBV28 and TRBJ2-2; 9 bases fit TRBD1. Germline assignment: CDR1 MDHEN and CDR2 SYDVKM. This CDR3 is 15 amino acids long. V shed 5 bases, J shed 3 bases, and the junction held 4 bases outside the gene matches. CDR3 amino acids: CASSVGDRDTGELFF. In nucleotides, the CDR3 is TGTGCCAGCAGTGTGGGGGACAGGGACACCGGGGAGCTGTTTTTT.

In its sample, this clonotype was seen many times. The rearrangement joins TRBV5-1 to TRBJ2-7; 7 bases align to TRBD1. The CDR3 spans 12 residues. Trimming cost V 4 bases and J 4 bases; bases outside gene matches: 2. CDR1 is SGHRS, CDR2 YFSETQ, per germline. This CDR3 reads CASSTTGYEQYF. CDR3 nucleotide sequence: TGCGCCAGCAGCACGACAGGGTACGAGCAGTACTTC.

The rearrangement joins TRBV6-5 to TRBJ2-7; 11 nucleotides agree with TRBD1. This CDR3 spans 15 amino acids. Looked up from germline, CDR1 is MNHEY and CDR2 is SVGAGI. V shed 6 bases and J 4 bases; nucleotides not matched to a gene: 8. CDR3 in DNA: TGTGCCAGCAGCTTAGGGACAGGGGGTACGTACGAGCAGTACTTC. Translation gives CASSLGTGGTYEQYF.

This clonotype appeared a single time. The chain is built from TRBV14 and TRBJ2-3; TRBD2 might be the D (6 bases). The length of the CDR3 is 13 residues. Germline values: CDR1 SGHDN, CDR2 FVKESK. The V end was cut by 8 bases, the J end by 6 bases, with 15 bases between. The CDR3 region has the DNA TGTGCCAGCCCCCTCGGAGGGAGGGATACGCAGTATTTT. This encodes CASPLGGRDTQYF. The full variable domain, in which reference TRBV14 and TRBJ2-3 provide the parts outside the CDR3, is EAGVTQFPSHSVIEKGQTVTLRCDPISGHDNLYWYRRVMGKEIKFLLHFVKESKQDESGMPNNRFLAERTGGTYSTLKVQPAELEDSGVYFCASPLGGRDTQYFGPGTRLTVL.

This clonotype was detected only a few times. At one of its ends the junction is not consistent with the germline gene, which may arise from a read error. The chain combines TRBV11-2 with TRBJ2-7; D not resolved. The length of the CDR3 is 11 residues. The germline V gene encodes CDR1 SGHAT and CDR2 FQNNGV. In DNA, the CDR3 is TGTGCCAGCAGCTTAGGACCTTCCTTAACGTTC. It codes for CASSLGPSLTF.

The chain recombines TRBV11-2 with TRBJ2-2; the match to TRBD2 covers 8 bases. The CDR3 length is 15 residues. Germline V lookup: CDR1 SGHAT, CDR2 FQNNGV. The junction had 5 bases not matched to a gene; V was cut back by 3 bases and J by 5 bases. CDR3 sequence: CASSFSGGGTGELFF. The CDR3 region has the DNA TGTGCCAGCAGCTTCTCGGGAGGGGGAACCGGGGAGCTGTTTTTT.